This T cell receptor beta chain was recovered during a study of T cells in narcolepsy (dated by TCRdb to the late 2010s). Describing the broader study: Healthy control donors were enrolled in the study alongside patients who had narcolepsy type 1 or type 2 (NT1, NT2). Autoreactive T cells targeting hypocretin neuron self-antigens (hypocretin, TRIB2) were sought in narcolepsy patients, and TCR Vbeta sequencing was used to track clonotypes in blood and CSF.

The library was built by means of the immunoSEQ multiplex PCR assay. TCRdb re-hosts the immuneACCESS table, in-frame sequences only. Its copies lack some clones; in the studies checked, an unresolved V gene accounts for under half of them, and the cause for the rest is not known. Counted in this sample were about 20,000 clones; around 81% of them appeared once. The ten largest make up over 3.5% of the sample. General findings and caveats noted by the study authors: Numbers of sequenced blood memory CD4+ clonotypes were comparable, averaging roughly 37,000 in patients and roughly 30,000 in controls. Autoreactive clonotypes were reported to be detected serially in the blood of the same patients and of different patients, but not in the blood of healthy controls. Plots comparing CSF and blood CD4+ T cell clonotypes from the same patient highlighted HCRT-specific and TRIB2-specific autoreactive clonotypes. No sequences matching autoreactive T cell clones were contained in some blood memory CD4+ repertoires from patients and controls.

In the case of this clone: Its target antigen remains unknown. No base-level quality is on record; no much larger clone is a single base apart.

Memory CD4+ T cells were sorted ex vivo from peripheral blood of narcolepsy patients and healthy controls for TCR Vbeta sequencing. V was cut back by 2 bases and J by 1 base, leaving a gap of 11 bases between them. The CDR3 holds 15 amino acids from the cysteine to the phenylalanine. Of the read, only the CDR3 DNA is kept; its 45 bases are in frame from base 1. CDR1 and CDR2 (SEHNR, FQNEAQ) derive from the germline V gene (reference sequence). This chain joins TRBV7-9 to TRBJ1-1, with TRBD1 as a weak D call on 6 bases. Sequencing used memory (CD45RA-) CD4+ T cells from blood. Taken with the paper, the label for cell subset or site translates to: memory T cells sorted ex vivo from peripheral blood. This clonotype was sampled from a human donor in good health. The nucleotide sequence is given as TGTGCCAGCAGCTTACTCGAGGACAGGAACACTGAAGCTTTCTTT. It is translated as CASSLLEDRNTEAFF.